This T cell receptor (beta chain) was documented in a study of T-cell reconstitution after alpha-beta-depleted transplantation in children. This clonotype appeared a few times. Its antigen remains unknown. Preparation of the TCRbeta library used unique molecular identifiers. TCRdb independently ran MiXCR on the PCR reads; one entry per CDR3 protein. The table has some 460,000 distinct CDR3 sequences, around 15% seen once. Study results and caveats: The origin of high day-60 TCRbeta diversity in some patients lay in surviving recipient T cells and thymic progenitors. At one year after transplant, newly produced T cells mostly accounted for T-cell counts and diversity.

V shed 7 bases and J 5 bases; nucleotides not matched to a gene: 11. Germline V gives CDR1 SGHRS, CDR2 YFSETQ. The CDR3 spans 14 residues. This sample comprised PBMCs, mostly from graft donor cells, obtained 360 days after TCRalphabeta/CD19-depleted stem cell transplant. This chain uses TRBV5-1 with TRBJ2-5; TRBD2 aligns across 7 bases. The receptor was derived from a boy under two years old who had a stem cell transplant for Wiskott-Aldrich syndrome, so the T cells may come from the graft donor. As DNA, the CDR3 is TGCGCCAGCGCCGCGGGAGCCGAGGGGGAGACCCAGTACTTC. As protein: CASAAGAEGETQYF.